The 32 T cell receptor beta chains reported below all come from one sample, sequenced in a study of shared clonotypes between healthy human individuals. Here immunoSEQ multiplex PCR was the method, and the copy in TCRdb shows in-frame clones only, minus some. Of under 300,000 clones listed, 60% to 80% are singletons. Sequences were obtained from memory CD4+ T cells sorted from blood. Subset denoted: CD45RA-negative fraction. These receptors were taken from a man younger than 45 in good health.

This chain uses TRBV5-4 with TRBJ2-3; 8 positions agree with TRBD2. The CDR3 has 15 amino acids. With 2 bases clipped from V and 7 bases from J, the junction kept 9 bases outside the gene matches. Germline V gives CDR1 SGHNT, CDR2 YYREEE (reference sequence). The CDR3 coding sequence is TGTGCCAGCAGCTTTCCGGGCGGGAGGTCAAATACGCAGTATTTT. Translation gives CASSFPGGRSNTQYF.

The rearrangement links TRBV28 to TRBJ2-7; TRBD1 matches 8 bases. The J segment lost 2 bases and the V segment lost 7 bases, leaving 10 bases of the junction unmatched. Germline values: CDR1 MDHEN, CDR2 SYDVKM. The CDR3 contains 15 residues. CDR3 sequence: CASKLRTGFTYEQYF. In nucleotides, the CDR3 is TGTGCCAGCAAACTAAGGACAGGGTTTACCTACGAGCAGTACTTC.

In its sample, this clone was seen a few times. V is TRBV15 and J is TRBJ1-1; no clear D gene. The CDR3 loop spans 11 amino acids. V lost 8 bases to trimming and J lost 8 bases, with 12 bases between them. Germline CDR1 and CDR2: LNHNV and YYDKDF (reference sequence). Written as DNA, the CDR3 is TGTGCCACCCCTGAGGGAGAGGAAGCTTTCTTT. Protein: CATPEGEEAFF.

This clone has just a few counts. The gene calls are TRBV5-5 and TRBJ2-3; the D gene is possibly TRBD2 (5 bases). The V gene lost 3 bases and the J gene lost 5 bases, with 16 bases spanning the gap. Germline V gene lookup returns CDR1 SGHKS and CDR2 YYEKEE (reference sequence). The length of the CDR3 is 15 residues. The DNA for the CDR3 is TGTGCCAGCAGCTCCATTCCTTCGAGGGAAGATACGCAGTATTTT. Translation: CASSSIPSREDTQYF.

The table lists this clone with a count of one. V is TRBV12-5 and J is TRBJ1-2; D is perhaps TRBD1 (5 bases). The CDR3 extends over 16 amino acids. V was clipped by 0 bases and J by 8 bases, with 19 bases between them. CDR1 and CDR2 from the germline V gene are LGHNT and FRNRAP. The CDR3 here is CASGLVLGASLEGYTF. In DNA form, the CDR3 reads TGTGCTAGTGGTTTGGTACTTGGGGCTTCCCTGGAGGGCTACACCTTC.

The CDR3 bases are TGTGCCAGCAGTCCACCTGACAGGGTTTCTCGGTACTTC. The encoded protein is CASSPPDRVSRYF. The V gene is TRBV6-5, the J gene TRBJ2-7, with 7 bases lining up with TRBD1. With V trimmed by 5 bases and J by 12 bases, 13 bases remained unmatched. The CDR3 is 13 residues long. Germline CDR1 and CDR2: MNHEY and SVGAGI.

The rearrangement uses TRBV30 and TRBJ2-5; D could derive from TRBD1 or TRBD2 (5 bases each). Germline loops: CDR1 GTSNPN, CDR2 SVGIG (reference sequence). V was cut by 1 base and J by 5 bases, with 11 bases left in between. The CDR3 length is 13 residues. CDR3 sequence reads: CAWSGGAGETQYF. The CDR3 DNA follows: TGTGCCTGGAGTGGAGGGGCAGGGGAGACCCAGTACTTC. Full variable domain (remainder filled in from reference TRBV30 and TRBJ2-5): SQTIHQWPATLVQPVGSPLSLECTVEGTSNPNLYWYRQAAGRGLQLLFYSVGIGQISSEVPQNLSASRPQDRQFILSSKKLLLSDSGFYLCAWSGGAGETQYFGPGTRLLVL.

This sequence joins TRBV5-4 and TRBJ2-1; D ambiguous. The germline gives CDR1 SGHNT, CDR2 YYREEE (reference sequence). V dropped 3 bases and J dropped 6 bases, with 16 bases sitting between them. The CDR3 spans 15 residues. CDR3 coding DNA: TGTGCCAGCAGCTACACGGGCACACGGGCCAATGAGCAGTTCTTC. Residues: CASSYTGTRANEQFF.

The chain combines TRBV5-1 with TRBJ2-3; TRBD2 matches 8 bases. Germline V gene data show CDR1 as SGHRS and CDR2 as YFSETQ. The CDR3 runs to 16 residues. Trimming cost V 4 bases and J 3 bases; bases outside gene matches: 10. In DNA, the CDR3 is TGCGCCAGCAGCCCCATAGCGGGAACCTTTACAGATACGCAGTATTTT. Protein product: CASSPIAGTFTDTQYF.

The chain recombines TRBV11-3 with TRBJ2-1; no firm D call. The CDR3 loop spans 15 amino acids. Trimming shortened V by 4 bases and J by 0 bases, and 10 bases separated the two germline ends. CDR1 and CDR2 from the germline V gene are SGHNT and YENEEA. As DNA, the CDR3 is TGTGCCAGCAGCTCTCCTCGGAGCTCCTACAATGAGCAGTTCTTC. Protein product: CASSSPRSSYNEQFF.

V gene TRBV29-1 combines with J gene TRBJ2-1; D call uncertain. V was shortened by 7 bases and J by 8 bases, with 27 bases between the two germline ends. Germline V gene data show CDR1 as SQVTM and CDR2 as ANQGSEA. This CDR3 spans 16 amino acids. This CDR3 is CSGKMVAPHVLDEQFF. CDR3 bases: TGCAGCGGGAAGATGGTCGCGCCCCATGTATTAGATGAGCAGTTCTTC.

The rearrangement links TRBV20-1 to TRBJ2-3; D is undetermined. Per the germline V gene, CDR1 is DFQATT and CDR2 is SNEGSKA (reference sequence). There are 11 residues in the CDR3. In nucleotides, the CDR3 is TGCAAATTGTTGGCCGCGGATACGCAGTATTTT. Its protein is CKLLAADTQYF.

This clone showed up many times. The V gene is TRBV30, the J gene TRBJ2-7, with a possible D match to TRBD1 (5 bases). CDR1 and CDR2 from the germline V gene are GTSNPN and SVGIG (reference sequence). V was clipped by 0 bases and J by 4 bases, with 10 bases between them. The CDR3 has 13 amino acids. The CDR3, as DNA: TGTGCCTGGAGTGTATCAGGGTGGTACGAGCAGTACTTC. Translation gives CAWSVSGWYEQYF.

The rearrangement joins TRBV2 to TRBJ2-1; 11 bases map to TRBD2. Per germline, CDR1 SNHLY and CDR2 FYNNEI. V trimming: 3 bases; J trimming: 13 bases; junction bases outside the gene matches: 14. CDR3 size: 16 residues. As DNA, the CDR3 is TGTGCCAGCAGTGAGGGAGGGGTAGGGACTAGCGGTTTTCAGTTCTTC. Translation: CASSEGGVGTSGFQFF.

This clone was seen only a few times. The chain carries TRBV28 and TRBJ2-5; 7 bases are shared with TRBD2. Trimming took 4 bases from V and 5 from J; bases not matched to a gene: 16. The CDR3 has 17 residues. Germline CDR1 is MDHEN and CDR2 is SYDVKM. CDR3 DNA: TGTGCCAGCAGTTACCCCTTCACTAGCGAGGTAGTGGAGACCCAGTACTTC. This gives the protein CASSYPFTSEVVETQYF.

CDR3 nucleotides: TGTGCCAGCTCACCATCGGGACTAGCGGGAGGAGAGACCCAGTACTTC. Its translation: CASSPSGLAGGETQYF. The V call is TRBV18, the J call TRBJ2-5, with 15 bases matching TRBD2. Trimming at V came to 2 bases and at J to 4 bases, leaving 2 bases not matched to a gene. CDR1 KGHSH and CDR2 LQKENI come from the germline V gene. CDR3 length: 16 residues.

Note on this clone: Within the sample, other DNA sequences also encode this same CDR3. The chain joins TRBV28 to TRBJ1-2, with 8 bases fitting TRBD1. Trimming removed 6 bases from V and 3 bases from J; junction bases left unmatched: 9. This CDR3 contains 15 residues. Germline-derived CDR1 and CDR2 are MDHEN and SYDVKM. In nucleotides, the CDR3 is TGTGCCAGCAGCCTCTCGGCAGGGGGCGACTATGGCTACACCTTC. Amino acids: CASSLSAGGDYGYTF.

The chain carries TRBV28 and TRBJ2-7; TRBD1 matches at 10 bases. Looked up from germline, CDR1 is MDHEN and CDR2 is SYDVKM. The CDR3 spans 14 residues. V shed 4 bases and J 5 bases; nucleotides not matched to a gene: 5. Here the CDR3 DNA reads TGTGCCAGCAGTTCGACCGGGACAGGGGACGAGCAGTACTTC. Its protein product is CASSSTGTGDEQYF.

V and J are TRBV9 and TRBJ2-5; D might be TRBD1 (5 bases). V shed 3 bases and J shed 1 base, with 13 bases lying between them. The germline V gene has CDR1 SGDLS and CDR2 YYNGEE. The CDR3 has 15 residues. Written as DNA, the CDR3 is TGTGCCAGCAGCGCCCAGACAGTGCCCCAAGAGACCCAGTACTTC. This codes for CASSAQTVPQETQYF.

At least ten counts were recorded for this clone. This rearrangement joins TRBV2 to TRBJ1-5, with D uncertain. V was shortened by 8 bases and J by 1 base, with 9 bases between the two germline ends. This CDR3 region has 13 residues. Germline CDR1 reads SNHLY; CDR2 reads FYNNEI. CDR3: CASCLQSNQPQHF. Here the CDR3 DNA reads TGTGCCAGCTGTTTGCAGAGCAATCAGCCCCAGCATTTT. The variable domain in full, completed from reference TRBV2 and TRBJ1-5, reads EPEVTQTPSHQVTQMGQEVILRCVPISNHLYFYWYRQILGQKVEFLVSFYNNEISEKSEIFDDQFSVERPDGSNFTLKIRSTKLEDSAMYFCASCLQSNQPQHFGDGTRLSIL.

The chain employs TRBV7-8 and TRBJ2-7, with D possibly called TRBD1 or TRBD2 (6 bases each). The V gene lost 4 bases and the J gene lost 5 bases, with 21 bases spanning the gap. CDR3 length equals 16 residues. CDR1 SGHVS and CDR2 FQNEAQ come from the germline V gene. This chain's CDR3 is CASSSLTRGRGHEQYF. Written as DNA, the CDR3 is TGTGCCAGCAGCTCCTTGACCCGGGGGCGAGGCCACGAGCAGTACTTC.

V and J are TRBV25-1 and TRBJ2-3; D unresolved. V dropped 7 bases and J dropped 6 bases, with 14 bases sitting between them. CDR3 length: 13 amino acids. Per germline, CDR1 MGHDK and CDR2 SYGVNS. The CDR3 is CASTPPGQDTQYF. The CDR3 DNA is TGTGCCAGCACCCCCCCAGGTCAGGATACGCAGTATTTT.

This clone was recorded a few times. V is TRBV29-1 and J is TRBJ2-7, with 11 bases aligning to TRBD1. V trimming: 8 bases; J trimming: 6 bases; junction bases outside the gene matches: 15. The CDR3 has 15 residues. Germline V gene lookup returns CDR1 SQVTM and CDR2 ANQGSEA. CDR3 sequence reads: CSIATGTGGKGEQYF. DNA for the CDR3: TGCAGCATAGCAACCGGGACAGGGGGAAAAGGCGAGCAGTACTTC.

The chain employs TRBV27 and TRBJ1-1; D not resolved. V was pared by 6 bases and J by 1 base, with 12 bases between. The CDR3 is 14 amino acids. Per germline, CDR1 MNHEY and CDR2 SMNVEV (reference sequence). The CDR3 sequence is CASRKETRNTEAFF. In DNA form, the CDR3 reads TGTGCCAGCAGAAAGGAGACACGGAACACTGAAGCTTTCTTT.

The rearrangement links TRBV10-2 to TRBJ1-3; tentatively, D is TRBD1 (5 bases). V shed 1 base and J shed 3 bases, with 13 bases lying between them. The CDR3 covers 16 residues. From germline, CDR1 is WSHSY and CDR2 SAAADI. The CDR3 nucleotides are TGCGCCAGCAGTGAGTGGGCAGGGATCGGTGGAAACACCATATATTTT. This gives the protein CASSEWAGIGGNTIYF.

The gene calls are TRBV18 and TRBJ2-1, with a weak D call TRBD2 (7 bases). The CDR3 covers 13 residues. CDR1 and CDR2 from the germline V gene are KGHSH and LQKENI. The ends were cut back, 5 bases at V and 14 bases at J, with 19 bases in the middle. The CDR3 spells CASSSKREGGEFF. The CDR3 nucleotides are TGTGCCAGCTCATCGAAGAGAGAGGGGGGGGAGTTCTTC.

V is TRBV28 and J is TRBJ2-2, with D uncertain. Trimming cost V 7 bases and J 0 bases, with 6 bases left between them. There are 13 residues in the CDR3. CDR1 and CDR2 (germline): MDHEN, SYDVKM. The CDR3 sequence: CASTHPNTGELFF. The CDR3 region has the DNA TGTGCCAGCACCCACCCGAACACCGGGGAGCTGTTTTTT.

The J gene is TRBJ2-1, the V gene TRBV7-2, with a tentative D call TRBD2 (5 bases). The CDR3 sequence is 13 residues long. Trimming took 5 bases from V and 7 from J, leaving 12 bases between them. In germline, CDR1 is SGHTA, CDR2 FQGNSA. CDR3 bases: TGTGCCAGCAGCGGACTTTTAGGGAATGAGCAGTTCTTC. Translated, it gives CASSGLLGNEQFF.

The V and J genes are TRBV15 and TRBJ2-6; D possibly corresponds to TRBD2 (6 bases). The CDR3 totals 15 residues. V was trimmed by 5 bases and J by 0 bases, leaving 8 bases between them. Germline CDR1 and CDR2: LNHNV and YYDKDF (reference sequence). The CDR3 reads CATSGGNSGANVLTF. The CDR3 DNA sequence: TGTGCCACCAGCGGAGGGAACTCTGGGGCCAACGTCCTGACTTTC.

The chain has TRBV18 and TRBJ1-1; D is possibly TRBD1 (6 bases). This CDR3 is built from 13 residues. Germline V gives CDR1 KGHSH, CDR2 LQKENI. For the CDR3, the DNA is TGTGTCACCCGAGAGGGACAGAACACTGAAGCTTTCTTT. Its protein is CVTREGQNTEAFF.

The V gene is TRBV10-3, the J gene TRBJ2-5, with 7 bases lining up with TRBD1. The CDR3 spans 13 residues. Trimming at V came to 5 bases and at J to 3 bases, leaving 3 bases not matched to a gene. Germline values: CDR1 ENHRY, CDR2 SYGVKD. CDR3 sequence reads: CAISRTGEETQYF. CDR3 DNA sequence: TGTGCCATCAGTCGGACAGGCGAAGAGACCCAGTACTTC.

This chain links TRBV9 with TRBJ1-1, with D tentatively TRBD1 (5 bases). The germline V and J ends were trimmed by 4 bases and 5 bases, with 15 bases remaining between them. This CDR3 has 14 residues. Germline assignment: CDR1 SGDLS and CDR2 YYNGEE. The CDR3 DNA sequence: TGTGCCAGCAGCCACCGATCGGGGGAAACTGAAGCTTTCTTT. Translated, it gives CASSHRSGETEAFF.